This TCR beta chain was identified during a study of regulatory and conventional T cells in RAG deficiency. The data were produced by immunoSEQ multiplex PCR, yet TCRdb's version contains in-frame clones alone and is incomplete. The sample contains approximately 300 clones, under 60% of which appear only once. The CDR3 is 11 residues long. The V end was cut by 8 bases, the J end by 7 bases, with 8 bases between. CDR1 is KGHSH, CDR2 LQKENI, per germline. Blood CD4+ CD25-high CD127-low regulatory T cells supplied the genomic DNA template. This clone was observed a few times. Its antigen remains unknown. Study-wide results and limits: Shorter CDR3s in all patient subsets; >80% Treg-Tconv overlap in Omenn.

The chain is built from TRBV18 and TRBJ1-4; D uncertain. This sequence was found in a human donor with RAG deficiency presenting as severe combined immunodeficiency. Specimen: Tregs sorted from blood. As DNA, the CDR3 is TGTGCCAGCCCCCGGGCTGAAAAACTGTTTTTT. Translated: CASPRAEKLFF.